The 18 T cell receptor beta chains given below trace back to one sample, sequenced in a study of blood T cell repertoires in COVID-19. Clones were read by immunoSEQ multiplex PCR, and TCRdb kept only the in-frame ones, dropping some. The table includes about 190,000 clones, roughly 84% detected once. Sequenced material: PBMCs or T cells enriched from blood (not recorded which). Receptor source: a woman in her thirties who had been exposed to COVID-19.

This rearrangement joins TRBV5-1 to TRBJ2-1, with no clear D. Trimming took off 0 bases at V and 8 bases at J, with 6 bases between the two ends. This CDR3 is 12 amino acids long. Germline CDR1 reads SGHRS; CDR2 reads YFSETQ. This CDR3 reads CASSLDSHEQFF. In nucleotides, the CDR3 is TGCGCCAGCAGCTTGGATAGCCATGAGCAGTTCTTC.

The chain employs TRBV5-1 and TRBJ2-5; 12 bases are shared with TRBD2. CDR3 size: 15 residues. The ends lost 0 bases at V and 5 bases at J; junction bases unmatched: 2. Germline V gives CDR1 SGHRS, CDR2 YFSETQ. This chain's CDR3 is CASSLGLAGDETQYF. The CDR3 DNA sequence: TGCGCCAGCAGCTTGGGACTAGCGGGGGATGAGACCCAGTACTTC. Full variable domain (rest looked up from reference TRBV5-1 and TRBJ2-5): KAGVTQTPRYLIKTRGQQVTLSCSPISGHRSVSWYQQTPGQGLQFLFEYFSETQRNKGNFPGRFSGRQFSNSRSEMNVSTLELGDSALYLCASSLGLAGDETQYFGPGTRLLVL.

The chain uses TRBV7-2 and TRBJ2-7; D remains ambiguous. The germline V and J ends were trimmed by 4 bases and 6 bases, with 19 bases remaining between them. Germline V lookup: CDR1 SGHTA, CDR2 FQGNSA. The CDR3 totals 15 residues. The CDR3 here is CASSSPDGLVREQYF. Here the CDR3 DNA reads TGTGCCAGCAGCTCCCCTGATGGGCTGGTACGCGAGCAGTACTTC. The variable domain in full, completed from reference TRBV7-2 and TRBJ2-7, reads GAGVSQSPSNKVTEKGKDVELRCDPISGHTALYWYRQSLGQGLEFLIYFQGNSAPDKSGLPSDRFSAERTGGSVSTLTIQRTQQEDSAVYLCASSSPDGLVREQYFGPGTRLTVT.

The CDR3: CASSYSSGGTDTQYF. CDR3 in DNA: TGTGCCAGCAGTTACTCTAGCGGGGGAACAGATACGCAGTATTTT. The chain combines TRBV6-5 with TRBJ2-3, with TRBD2 matching 9 bases. Germline V lookup: CDR1 MNHEY, CDR2 SVGAGI. Trimming cost V 0 bases and J 3 bases; bases outside gene matches: 1. The CDR3 is made up of 15 amino acids.

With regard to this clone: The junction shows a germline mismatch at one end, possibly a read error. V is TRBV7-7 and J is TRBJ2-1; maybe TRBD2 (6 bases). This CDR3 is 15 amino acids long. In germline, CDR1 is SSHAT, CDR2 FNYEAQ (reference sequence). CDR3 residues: CASSLSAGNQNEQFF. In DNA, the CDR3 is TGTGCTAGCAGCCTCAGTGCGGGGAACCAAAATGAGCAGTTCTTC.

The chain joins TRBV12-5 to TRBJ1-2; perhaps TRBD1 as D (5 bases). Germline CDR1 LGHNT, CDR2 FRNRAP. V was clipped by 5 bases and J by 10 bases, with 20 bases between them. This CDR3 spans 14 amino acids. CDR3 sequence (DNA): TGTGCTAGTGGTCCGCTAGGAGGGGAGGGATACTACACCTTC. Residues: CASGPLGGEGYYTF.

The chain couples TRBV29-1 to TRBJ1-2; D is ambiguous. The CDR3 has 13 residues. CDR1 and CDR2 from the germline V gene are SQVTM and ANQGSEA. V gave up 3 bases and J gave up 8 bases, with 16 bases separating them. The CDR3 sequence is CSVDSGRRRGYTF. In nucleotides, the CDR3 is TGCAGCGTTGATAGTGGGAGGAGGAGGGGCTACACCTTC.

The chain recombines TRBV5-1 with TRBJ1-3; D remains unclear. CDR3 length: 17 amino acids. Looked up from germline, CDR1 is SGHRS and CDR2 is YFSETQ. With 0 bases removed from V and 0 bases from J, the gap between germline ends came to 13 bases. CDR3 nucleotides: TGCGCCAGCAGCTTGGCCTACGGGGTAGTCTCTGGAAACACCATATATTTT. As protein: CASSLAYGVVSGNTIYF.

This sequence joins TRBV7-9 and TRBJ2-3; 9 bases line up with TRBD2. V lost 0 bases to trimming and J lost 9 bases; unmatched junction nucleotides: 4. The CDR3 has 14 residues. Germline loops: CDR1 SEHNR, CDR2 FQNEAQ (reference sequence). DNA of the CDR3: TGTGCCAGCAGCTTAGCGAGCGGGGGGCCAACGCAGTATTTT. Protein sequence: CASSLASGGPTQYF.

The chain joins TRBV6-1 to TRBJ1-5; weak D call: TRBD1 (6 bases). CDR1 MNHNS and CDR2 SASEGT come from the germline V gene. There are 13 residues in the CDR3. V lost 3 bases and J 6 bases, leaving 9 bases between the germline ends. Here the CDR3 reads CASSEDRTQPQHF. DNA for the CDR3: TGTGCCAGCAGTGAGGACAGAACTCAGCCCCAGCATTTT.

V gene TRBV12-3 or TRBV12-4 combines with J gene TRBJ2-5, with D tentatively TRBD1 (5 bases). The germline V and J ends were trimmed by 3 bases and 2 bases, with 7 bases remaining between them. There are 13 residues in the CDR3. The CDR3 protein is CASSFRQQETQYF. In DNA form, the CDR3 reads TGTGCCAGCAGTTTTCGACAGCAAGAGACCCAGTACTTC.

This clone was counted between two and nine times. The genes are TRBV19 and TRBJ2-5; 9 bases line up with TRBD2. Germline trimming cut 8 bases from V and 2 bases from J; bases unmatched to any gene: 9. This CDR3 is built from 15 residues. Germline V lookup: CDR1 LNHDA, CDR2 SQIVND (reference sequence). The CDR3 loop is CASAVIAGDQETQYF. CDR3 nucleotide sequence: TGTGCCAGTGCCGTGATAGCGGGGGATCAAGAGACCCAGTACTTC.

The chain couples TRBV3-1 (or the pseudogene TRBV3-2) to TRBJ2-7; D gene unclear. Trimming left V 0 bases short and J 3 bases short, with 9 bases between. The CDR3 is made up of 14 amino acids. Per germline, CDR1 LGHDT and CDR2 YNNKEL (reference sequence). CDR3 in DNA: TGTGCCAGCAGCCAAGATCTCAGAAACTACGAGCAGTACTTC. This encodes CASSQDLRNYEQYF.

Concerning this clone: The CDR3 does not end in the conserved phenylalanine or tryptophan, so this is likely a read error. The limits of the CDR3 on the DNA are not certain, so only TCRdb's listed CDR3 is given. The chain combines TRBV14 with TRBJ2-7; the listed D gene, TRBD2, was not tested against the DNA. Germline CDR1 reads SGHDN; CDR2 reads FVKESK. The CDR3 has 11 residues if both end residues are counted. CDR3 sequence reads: CASSQGRAGSG.

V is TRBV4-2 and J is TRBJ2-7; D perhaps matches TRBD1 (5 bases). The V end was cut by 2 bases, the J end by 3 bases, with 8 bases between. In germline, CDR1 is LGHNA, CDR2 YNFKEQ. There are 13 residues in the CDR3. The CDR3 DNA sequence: TGTGCCAGCAGCCAAAGCCAGGGCTACGAGCAGTACTTC. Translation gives CASSQSQGYEQYF.

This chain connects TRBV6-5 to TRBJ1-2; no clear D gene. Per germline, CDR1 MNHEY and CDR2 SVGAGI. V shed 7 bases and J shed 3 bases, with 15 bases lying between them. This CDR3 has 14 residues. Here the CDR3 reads CASIQRGIDYGYTF. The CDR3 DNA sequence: TGTGCCAGCATCCAACGAGGTATCGACTATGGCTACACCTTC.

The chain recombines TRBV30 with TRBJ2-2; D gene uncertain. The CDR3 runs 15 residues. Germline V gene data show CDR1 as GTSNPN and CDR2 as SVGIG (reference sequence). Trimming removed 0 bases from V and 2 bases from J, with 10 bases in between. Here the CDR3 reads CAWSVEVRNTGELFF. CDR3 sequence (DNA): TGTGCCTGGAGTGTAGAGGTGAGAAACACCGGGGAGCTGTTTTTT.

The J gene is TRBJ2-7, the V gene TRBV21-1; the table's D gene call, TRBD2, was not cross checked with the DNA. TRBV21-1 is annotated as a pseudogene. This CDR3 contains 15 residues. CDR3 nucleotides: TGTGCCAGCAGCAAAGAAAGGAGGGCGTTCTACGAGCAGTACTTC. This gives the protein CASSKERRAFYEQYF.